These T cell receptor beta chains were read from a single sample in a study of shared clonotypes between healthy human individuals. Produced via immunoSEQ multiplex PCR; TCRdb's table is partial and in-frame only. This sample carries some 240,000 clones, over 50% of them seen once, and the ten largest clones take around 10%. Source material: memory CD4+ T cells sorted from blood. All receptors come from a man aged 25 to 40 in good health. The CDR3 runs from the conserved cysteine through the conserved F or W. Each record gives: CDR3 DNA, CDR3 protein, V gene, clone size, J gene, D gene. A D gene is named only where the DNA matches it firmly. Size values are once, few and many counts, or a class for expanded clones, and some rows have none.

DNA: TGCGCCAGCAGCTTGGAGGGGCTGAAAGAGACCCAGTACTTC
CDR3: CASSLEGLKETQYF
V: TRBV5-1
size: -
J: TRBJ2-5
D: -

DNA: TGTGCCAGCAGCACAGAGATCAACTATGGCTACACCTTC
CDR3: CASSTEINYGYTF
V: TRBV11-2
size: -
J: TRBJ1-2
D: -

DNA: TGTGCCAGCAGCCTATATGAAGGGACAGCCACCTTC
CDR3: CASSLYEGTATF
V: TRBV14
size: -
J: TRBJ1-2
D: TRBD1

DNA: TGTGCCAGCAGCTTAGGACTAGCGGGAGTTAATGAGCAGTTCTTC
CDR3: CASSLGLAGVNEQFF
V: TRBV7-8
size: -
J: TRBJ2-1
D: TRBD2

DNA: TGTGCCAGCAGCCAAGTAATCAGGCATACGCAGTATTTT
CDR3: CASSQVIRHTQYF
V: TRBV14
size: -
J: TRBJ2-3
D: -

DNA: TGTGCCTGGAGTGGACTCCTGCCTCTAGCGGAGGAAGATACGCAGTATTTT
CDR3: CAWSGLLPLAEEDTQYF
V: TRBV30
size: -
J: TRBJ2-3
D: TRBD2

DNA: TGTGCCAGCAGTTCACTAGCGCGACAGGATACGCAGTATTTT
CDR3: CASSSLARQDTQYF
V: TRBV28
size: -
J: TRBJ2-3
D: TRBD2

DNA: TGTGCCAGTAACACTGAGGGCTACGGGGAGCTGTTTTTT
CDR3: CASNTEGYGELFF
V: TRBV19
size: -
J: TRBJ2-2
D: -

DNA: TGTGCCATCGAGGGCAACACTGAAGCTTTCTTT
CDR3: CAIEGNTEAFF
V: TRBV28
size: -
J: TRBJ1-1
D: -

DNA: TGTGCCATCAGTGAGGGGCGCTCCTACAATGAGCAGTTCTTC
CDR3: CAISEGRSYNEQFF
V: TRBV10-3
size: -
J: TRBJ2-1
D: -

DNA: TGTGCCAGCAGCCAAGAGCAGGGAGGGCCGCTAGAGACCCAGTACTTC
CDR3: CASSQEQGGPLETQYF
V: TRBV4-2
size: -
J: TRBJ2-5
D: TRBD2

DNA: TGTGCCAGCAGCGCGGCAGCGGGAGGGCCTAACGAGCAGTACTTC
CDR3: CASSAAAGGPNEQYF
V: TRBV9
size: -
J: TRBJ2-7
D: TRBD2

DNA: TGTGCCAGCAGTTACTCGGTTTCGGCTTCACAAGATACGCAGTATTTT
CDR3: CASSYSVSASQDTQYF
V: TRBV6-5
size: -
J: TRBJ2-3
D: -

DNA: TGTGCCAGTCCCCCCCTGGAGAGGGCCTTTTCCTCCTACGAGCAGTACTTC
CDR3: CASPPLERAFSSYEQYF
V: TRBV11-3
size: -
J: TRBJ2-7
D: -

DNA: TGTGCCAGCAGTGAAGAAGGGGCCGGCCACAATGAGCAGTTCTTC
CDR3: CASSEEGAGHNEQFF
V: TRBV25-1
size: few
J: TRBJ2-1
D: -

DNA: TGTGCCAGCAGCTTAGGGCTGGGACCCTCTGGAAACACCATATATTTT
CDR3: CASSLGLGPSGNTIYF
V: TRBV11-2
size: few
J: TRBJ1-3
D: -

DNA: TGCGCCAGCAGCTCCCAGGGGCTAGCGGGAGGAAATGAGCAGTTCTTC
CDR3: CASSSQGLAGGNEQFF
V: TRBV5-1
size: -
J: TRBJ2-1
D: TRBD2

DNA: TGTGCCAGCAGTTACCTTCTGAACACCGGGGAGCTGTTTTTT
CDR3: CASSYLLNTGELFF
V: TRBV6-5
size: -
J: TRBJ2-2
D: -

DNA: TGTGCCAGTAGTATAGACGGAGGGGACAGACAGCCCCAGCATTTT
CDR3: CASSIDGGDRQPQHF
V: TRBV19
size: -
J: TRBJ1-5
D: TRBD1

DNA: TGTGCCAGCAGTTTAGGGGGACCCAGACGGAATGAGCAGTTCTTC
CDR3: CASSLGGPRRNEQFF
V: TRBV27
size: -
J: TRBJ2-1
D: -

DNA: TGCGCCAGCAGCAGGGACAGGGGGCGATCCGGGGAGCTGTTTTTT
CDR3: CASSRDRGRSGELFF
V: TRBV5-1
size: many
J: TRBJ2-2
D: TRBD1

DNA: TGTGCCAGCAGCCGCGGGGCAGCAACCCGCGAGCAGTACTTC
CDR3: CASSRGAATREQYF
V: TRBV28
size: -
J: TRBJ2-7
D: -

DNA: TGTGCTGGGGGACTGCGGGAGTCCTACGAGCAGTACTTC
CDR3: CAGGLRESYEQYF
V: TRBV2
size: -
J: TRBJ2-7
D: TRBD2

DNA: TGTGCCAGCAGTTACACAGATCAGCCCCAGCATTTT
CDR3: CASSYTDQPQHF
V: TRBV28
size: -
J: TRBJ1-5
D: -

DNA: TGCAGCGCCCCCGGTTGGGGACAGGGTGCGAATACGCAGTATTTT
CDR3: CSAPGWGQGANTQYF
V: TRBV29-1
size: -
J: TRBJ2-3
D: TRBD1

DNA: TGTGCTAGTGGTTGGGAATTGGGGTTTGAGCAGTTCTTC
CDR3: CASGWELGFEQFF
V: TRBV12-5
size: few
J: TRBJ2-1
D: -

DNA: TGTGCCAGCAGTTTAAGGGACAGGGGTTCTGAAGCTTTCTTT
CDR3: CASSLRDRGSEAFF
V: TRBV27
size: -
J: TRBJ1-1
D: TRBD1

DNA: TGCGCCAGCAGCTTGCCGGGGGGCCCCGGGGAGCTGTTTTTT
CDR3: CASSLPGGPGELFF
V: TRBV5-1
size: few
J: TRBJ2-2
D: -

DNA: TGTGCCAGCAGCGTAGGTGGATCCCAGCTGGGGGAGCAGTTCTTC
CDR3: CASSVGGSQLGEQFF
V: TRBV9
size: -
J: TRBJ2-1
D: -

DNA: TGCGCCAGCAGCTTGGTAAGGGTAGCGGGCGATACGCAGTATTTT
CDR3: CASSLVRVAGDTQYF
V: TRBV5-1
size: -
J: TRBJ2-3
D: TRBD2

DNA: TGTGCCAGCACCAGAGGGACTCAGCCCCAGCATTTT
CDR3: CASTRGTQPQHF
V: TRBV28
size: -
J: TRBJ1-5
D: -

DNA: TGCGCCAGCAGCCAAGATCGGCGAAACACTGAAGCTTTCTTT
CDR3: CASSQDRRNTEAFF
V: TRBV4-1
size: -
J: TRBJ1-1
D: -

DNA: TGCGCCAGCACCCTCGGACAGGGCACAGATACGCAGTATTTT
CDR3: CASTLGQGTDTQYF
V: TRBV5-1
size: -
J: TRBJ2-3
D: TRBD1

DNA: TGCGCCAGCAGCCAAGAAGGATACACAGATACGCAGTATTTT
CDR3: CASSQEGYTDTQYF
V: TRBV4-3
size: -
J: TRBJ2-3
D: -

DNA: TGCGCCAGCAGCCAAGCCGGAACACAGGGAGCGGCGGGCTACACCTTC
CDR3: CASSQAGTQGAAGYTF
V: TRBV4-3
size: -
J: TRBJ1-2
D: -

DNA: TGTGCCAGCAGCTTGAGGGAGGGATGGGATGAGCAGTTCTTC
CDR3: CASSLREGWDEQFF
V: TRBV11-2
size: -
J: TRBJ2-1
D: TRBD2

DNA: TGTGCCAGCAGCGTAGGTCCAGCGGGGGGAGACAATGAGCAGTTCTTC
CDR3: CASSVGPAGGDNEQFF
V: TRBV9
size: many
J: TRBJ2-1
D: TRBD2

DNA: TGTGCCAGCAGTTCACGGGGAGTCACCGGGGAGCTGTTTTTT
CDR3: CASSSRGVTGELFF
V: TRBV27
size: -
J: TRBJ2-2
D: -

DNA: TGTGCCAGCAGTTTTACTAGCGGGAGTGGTACGCAGTATTTT
CDR3: CASSFTSGSGTQYF
V: TRBV27
size: once
J: TRBJ2-3
D: TRBD2

DNA: TGCGCCAGCAGCCTACAGGCCCCCAATGAGCAGTTCTTC
CDR3: CASSLQAPNEQFF
V: TRBV5-1
size: -
J: TRBJ2-1
D: -

DNA: TGTGCCAGCAGCTCTAAAATCTTCGGGGAGCTGTTTTTT
CDR3: CASSSKIFGELFF
V: TRBV28
size: -
J: TRBJ2-2
D: -

DNA: TGCGCCAGCAGCTTTTCTGGACTAGCTTTGGAAGAGCAGTACTTC
CDR3: CASSFSGLALEEQYF
V: TRBV5-1
size: -
J: TRBJ2-7
D: TRBD2

DNA: TGTGCCAGCAGCGTTCGACTAGCGGGAGGGATCAAAGAGCAGTTCTTC
CDR3: CASSVRLAGGIKEQFF
V: TRBV7-9
size: -
J: TRBJ2-1
D: TRBD2

DNA: TGTGCCAGCAGCGCTAGAGGCACGAGCTCCTACAATGAGCAGTTCTTC
CDR3: CASSARGTSSYNEQFF
V: TRBV2
size: -
J: TRBJ2-1
D: -

DNA: TGTGCCAGCAGTCGTCCGGGAGGCGAGCAGTACTTC
CDR3: CASSRPGGEQYF
V: TRBV27
size: few
J: TRBJ2-7
D: TRBD2

DNA: TGCAGCGCTGGGGACACCGCCTACGAGCAGTACTTC
CDR3: CSAGDTAYEQYF
V: TRBV29-1
size: -
J: TRBJ2-7
D: -

DNA: TGCAGCGTTTCCTACGGACAGGGGGCGGGAGATACGCAGTATTTT
CDR3: CSVSYGQGAGDTQYF
V: TRBV29-1
size: -
J: TRBJ2-3
D: TRBD1

DNA: TGTGCCAGCAGTGAAAGGTGGTCGGACAGCCTACCCTACGAGCAGTACTTC
CDR3: CASSERWSDSLPYEQYF
V: TRBV2
size: -
J: TRBJ2-7
D: -

DNA: TGTGCCATCAGCGGGACAGCGGGTGAAAAACTGTTTTTT
CDR3: CAISGTAGEKLFF
V: TRBV10-3
size: few
J: TRBJ1-4
D: TRBD1

DNA: TGTGCCAGTAGTGACCTCGGGGCAGGGGGGGTCACAGATACGCAGTATTTT
CDR3: CASSDLGAGGVTDTQYF
V: TRBV19
size: -
J: TRBJ2-3
D: -